This TCR beta chain appears in the sequencing data of a study of regulatory T cells in long-lasting Graves disease. This CDR3 comprises 17 residues. V lost 6 bases and J 5 bases, leaving 22 bases between the germline ends. Germline values: CDR1 MNHEY, CDR2 SMNVEV (reference sequence). Overall study findings and caveats: Persistent disease favored TRBV28, TRBJ1-2 and TRBJ2-5. Newly diagnosed Graves' patients exceeded persistent ones in TCR diversity.

The time point: persistent/refractory GD, antithyroid drugs over 5 years with positive TRAb. The TCR library used RNA extracted from PBMCs. With EDTA tubes as the receptacles, nine milliliters of peripheral blood were drawn. In the case of this clonotype: The antigen remains unidentified.

Building of the TCR beta libraries involved iRepertoire HTBI primers and Arm-PCR of CDR3 regions. As processed by the authors: The samples included under 75 TRBV and about 13 TRBJ segments. One entry per CDR3 protein results from TCRdb running MiXCR on the multiplex PCR reads. TCRdb assigned the V and J calls; the authors' analysis was not used. The sample lists roughly 500,000 distinct CDR3 sequences; under 25% were seen once. This receptor was taken from a female donor with Graves disease. The sample was peripheral blood mononuclear cells (PBMCs), taken when the disease was refractory, from a patient treated with antithyroid drugs. The V gene is TRBV27, the J gene TRBJ2-2; a weak D match, TRBD2 (6 bases). This CDR3 reads CASRGLWGESGTGELFF. Written as DNA, the CDR3 is TGTGCCAGCAGAGGCCTCTGGGGGGAGTCGGGGACCGGGGAGCTGTTTTTT.